Described below is a single TCR beta chain sequence and its context. Its specificity is not known. No cell sorting was done before RNA was extracted from the tissue. CDR1 and CDR2 (germline): MNHEY, SVGAGI. The CDR3 sequence is 11 residues long. Three rounds of nested PCR, following a modified ARM-PCR protocol, produced the TCRbeta library. TCRdb re-called the multiplex PCR reads with MiXCR, one entry per CDR3 protein. The table shows about 70,000 distinct CDR3 sequences, with about three quarters occurring only once. The data belong to a study of tumor and adjacent non-tumor tissue in lung cancer. About the research overall: Patients comprised approximately eleven adenocarcinoma, a couple of squamous cell carcinoma and 1 small cell lung cancer.

Study-level points and caveats: TCR diversity was significantly greater in tumor than normal lung tissue.

The clonotype originates from a man in his 60s with non-small cell lung cancer. V and J are TRBV6-5 and TRBJ2-5; D gene unclear. Sequenced material: lung tumor tissue. CDR3 in amino acids: CVGSYGKTQYF. The CDR3 nucleotides are TGTGTCGGCAGTTACGGAAAGACCCAGTACTTC.